Listed below are T cell receptor beta chains from one sample, sequenced in a study of T-cell reconstitution after alpha-beta-depleted transplantation in children. MiXCR, applied by TCRdb to the PCR reads, yields one record per CDR3 protein. Of just under 350,000 distinct CDR3 sequences in the sample, around 16% were seen once. The sequenced sample was PBMCs, mostly from graft donor cells, obtained 360 days after TCRalphabeta/CD19-depleted stem cell transplant. The receptors here all came from a male patient between 2 and 15 years old who had a stem cell transplant for acute lymphoblastic leukemia, so the T cells may come from the graft donor. Both conserved end residues are part of each CDR3. A D gene is named only where the DNA matches it firmly. Size tells how often a clone was seen (once, few, many) or the class of an expanded clone, and some rows leave it out.

CDR3 length	D gene	V gene	clone size	J gene	CDR3 protein	CDR3 DNA
14	-	TRBV5-1	many	TRBJ1-6	CASSLGQYNSPLHF	TGCGCCAGCAGCTTGGGACAGTATAATTCACCCCTCCACTTT
16	-	TRBV11-2	few	TRBJ2-2	CASSLGRRGNTGELFF	TGTGCCAGCAGCTTAGGTCGCAGGGGGAACACCGGGGAGCTGTTTTTT
16	TRBD1	TRBV7-9	-	TRBJ1-6	CASSLSSGQGNSPLHF	TGTGCCAGCAGCTTGTCTTCGGGACAGGGGAATTCACCCCTCCACTTT
16	TRBD2	TRBV29-1	-	TRBJ2-7	CSVPGLAGRPTYEQYF	TGCAGCGTTCCGGGGCTAGCGGGGCGCCCCACCTACGAGCAGTACTTC
16	TRBD1	TRBV12-3/TRBV12-4	few	TRBJ2-2	CASRLPGQGNTGELFF	TGTGCCAGCAGACTACCGGGACAGGGCAACACCGGGGAGCTGTTTTTT
15	-	TRBV18	few	TRBJ2-3	CASSRWDGSADTQYF	TGTGCCAGCTCACGATGGGACGGGAGTGCAGATACGCAGTATTTT
18	TRBD2	TRBV7-8	-	TRBJ2-3	CASSLGLAGALRTDTQYF	TGTGCCAGCAGCTTAGGACTAGCGGGAGCGCTCAGGACAGATACGCAGTATTTT
14	-	TRBV5-1	few	TRBJ2-5	CASSPGLPEETQYF	TGCGCCAGCAGCCCAGGACTACCGGAAGAGACCCAGTACTTC
16	TRBD2	TRBV6-9	few	TRBJ2-1	CASTTPGLAGADEQFF	TGTGCCAGCACAACACCAGGGCTAGCGGGAGCAGATGAGCAGTTCTTC
17	TRBD2	TRBV4-1	-	TRBJ2-2	CASSQDRAGGPFGELFF	TGCGCCAGCAGCCAAGATCGGGCGGGAGGGCCGTTTGGGGAGCTGTTTTTT
15	-	TRBV6-1	-	TRBJ2-3	CATKGTGGAADTQYF	TGTGCCACGAAGGGAACGGGCGGGGCAGCAGATACGCAGTATTTT
17	-	TRBV5-5	few	TRBJ2-3	CASRTFYPAGPTDTQYF	TGTGCCAGCAGAACCTTCTATCCAGCGGGCCCTACAGATACGCAGTATTTT
15	TRBD2	TRBV7-2	-	TRBJ2-7	CASSPSGGGSYEQYF	TGTGCCAGCAGCCCGAGCGGGGGGGGCTCCTATGAGCAGTACTTC
14	TRBD1	TRBV6-2/TRBV6-3	few	TRBJ1-1	CASRRDRRSTEAFF	TGTGCCAGCAGACGGGACAGGCGGAGCACTGAAGCTTTCTTT
17	TRBD2	TRBV19	few	TRBJ2-4	CAAGTTNGRGAKNIQYF	TGTGCCGCCGGGACTACCAATGGGCGAGGGGCCAAAAACATTCAGTACTTC
15	TRBD2	TRBV5-1	-	TRBJ2-3	CASSLRLADTDTQYF	TGCGCCAGCAGCTTGCGACTAGCGGATACAGATACGCAGTATTTT
12	-	TRBV10-3	many	TRBJ2-5	CAISPGLETQYF	TGTGCCATCTCACCTGGCTTGGAGACCCAGTACTTC
15	TRBD2	TRBV4-1	many	TRBJ2-3	CASSDHGLATDTQYF	TGCGCCAGCAGCGACCACGGACTAGCGACAGATACGCAGTATTTT
16	-	TRBV7-8	few	TRBJ2-7	CASSLGLTGNLYEQYF	TGTGCCAGCAGCTTAGGGCTAACAGGGAACCTTTACGAGCAGTACTTC
14	-	TRBV4-2	-	TRBJ1-5	CASSQGTGNQPQHF	TGTGCCAGCAGCCAAGGGACTGGGAATCAGCCCCAGCATTTT
14	-	TRBV29-1	few	TRBJ2-1	CSVEVLVSYNEQFF	TGCAGCGTTGAGGTTCTGGTCTCCTACAATGAGCAGTTCTTC
21	TRBD1	TRBV24-1	few	TRBJ2-6	CATSVGEPPGQGVSGANVLTF	TGTGCCACCAGTGTGGGGGAACCGCCCGGACAGGGGGTCTCTGGGGCCAACGTCCTGACTTTC
19	-	TRBV30	-	TRBJ2-3	CAWSPRQGLHSTSTDTQYF	TGTGCCTGGAGTCCACGACAGGGACTACATTCCACAAGCACAGATACGCAGTATTTT
14	-	TRBV5-1	-	TRBJ2-1	CASSWAAVVDEQFF	TGCGCCAGCAGCTGGGCAGCGGTGGTGGATGAGCAGTTCTTC
14	-	TRBV28	-	TRBJ2-7	CASILSFNGGEQYF	TGTGCCAGCATCCTCTCTTTTAACGGCGGGGAGCAGTACTTC
12	-	TRBV12-3/TRBV12-4	-	TRBJ2-1	CASGFGRNEQFF	TGTGCCAGCGGATTTGGGCGGAATGAGCAGTTCTTC
17	TRBD2	TRBV7-2	-	TRBJ2-1	CASSPLAGWDSYNEQFF	TGTGCCAGCAGCCCCCTAGCGGGATGGGACTCCTACAATGAGCAGTTCTTC
16	-	TRBV6-2/TRBV6-3	-	TRBJ2-1	CASRHQGASSYNEQFF	TGTGCCAGCAGGCACCAGGGCGCGAGCTCCTACAATGAGCAGTTCTTC
12	-	TRBV6-6	once	TRBJ2-3	CASTKGTDTQYF	TGTGCCAGCACGAAAGGCACAGATACGCAGTATTTT
14	-	TRBV28	-	TRBJ2-5	CASSWGESEETQYF	TGTGCCAGCAGTTGGGGGGAATCGGAAGAGACCCAGTACTTC
16	TRBD1	TRBV28	few	TRBJ2-1	CASGSPQGAGYNEQFF	TGTGCCAGCGGATCTCCACAGGGGGCGGGATACAATGAGCAGTTCTTC
14	TRBD1	TRBV5-1	-	TRBJ2-3	CASSPTGLGDTQYF	TGCGCCAGCAGCCCGACAGGGCTCGGGGATACGCAGTATTTT
16	TRBD2	TRBV15	-	TRBJ2-1	CATSRDLTSGNNEQFF	TGTGCCACCAGCAGAGATCTCACTAGCGGAAACAATGAGCAGTTCTTC
16	TRBD1	TRBV7-9	many	TRBJ2-2	CASSLQGTGGTGELFF	TGTGCCAGCAGCTTACAGGGGACAGGGGGCACCGGGGAGCTGTTTTTT
17	TRBD2	TRBV28	few	TRBJ2-7	CASSLYSGLGDSYEQYF	TGTGCCAGCAGTTTATATTCGGGACTAGGGGACTCCTACGAGCAGTACTTC
14	-	TRBV28	few	TRBJ2-7	CASSLGLFTYEQYF	TGTGCCAGCAGTTTAGGGCTATTTACCTACGAGCAGTACTTC
15	TRBD1	TRBV20-1	few	TRBJ1-5	CSARWGTGGNQPQHF	TGCAGTGCTAGGTGGGGTACAGGGGGCAATCAGCCCCAGCATTTT
14	-	TRBV19	few	TRBJ2-1	CASSRTPLGNEQFF	TGTGCCAGTAGTCGGACCCCCTTGGGCAATGAGCAGTTCTTC
13	-	TRBV6-1	-	TRBJ2-5	CASSQDHQETQYF	TGTGCCAGCTCTCAAGACCACCAAGAGACCCAGTACTTC
15	TRBD1	TRBV2	many	TRBJ1-5	CASRATGGMTQPQHF	TGTGCCAGCAGGGCGACAGGGGGCATGACCCAGCCCCAGCATTTT
13	-	TRBV2	few	TRBJ1-1	CASSFARHTEAFF	TGTGCCAGCAGTTTCGCAAGGCACACTGAAGCTTTCTTT
14	-	TRBV28	-	TRBJ1-2	CASSFDGQNYGYTF	TGTGCCAGCAGTTTCGATGGACAGAACTATGGCTACACCTTC
16	-	TRBV28	-	TRBJ2-4	CASRPLVVLAKNIQYF	TGTGCCAGCAGGCCACTAGTCGTTCTAGCCAAAAACATTCAGTACTTC
14	TRBD1	TRBV5-1	few	TRBJ1-6	CASEPGQGNSPLHF	TGCGCCAGCGAACCGGGACAGGGGAATTCACCCCTCCACTTT
14	-	TRBV6-1	-	TRBJ2-7	CASSEPGLSYEQYF	TGTGCCAGCAGTGAACCCGGACTCTCCTACGAGCAGTACTTC
14	-	TRBV5-5	few	TRBJ2-3	CASSAGRTTDTQYF	TGTGCCAGCAGCGCCGGGAGAACCACAGATACGCAGTATTTT
15	TRBD2	TRBV29-1	-	TRBJ2-3	CSVDLLREGTDTQYF	TGCAGCGTTGATTTGTTGCGGGAGGGCACAGATACGCAGTATTTT
15	-	TRBV4-2	-	TRBJ1-6	CASSQATGYNSPLHF	TGTGCCAGCAGCCAAGCTACAGGGTACAATTCACCCCTCCACTTT
15	-	TRBV5-1	-	TRBJ2-3	CASSSGWRDTDTQYF	TGCGCCAGCAGCTCAGGGTGGAGGGACACAGATACGCAGTATTTT
14	-	TRBV5-6	few	TRBJ2-5	CASSLAQGVETQYF	TGTGCCAGCAGCTTGGCCCAGGGCGTGGAGACCCAGTACTTC
15	-	TRBV28	few	TRBJ2-5	CASSLNGVFQETQYF	TGTGCCAGCAGTTTAAATGGAGTATTCCAAGAGACCCAGTACTTC
13	-	TRBV12-3/TRBV12-4	few	TRBJ2-5	CASTGTYQETQYF	TGTGCCAGTACAGGGACTTACCAAGAGACCCAGTACTTC
16	TRBD1	TRBV4-3	-	TRBJ2-7	CASSQDRQGPPYEQYF	TGCGCCAGCAGCCAAGACAGACAGGGGCCTCCCTACGAGCAGTACTTC
15	TRBD1	TRBV28	few	TRBJ1-1	CASSLFGQGWEKAFF	TGTGCCAGCAGTTTATTCGGACAGGGGTGGGAGAAAGCTTTCTTT
15	TRBD1	TRBV25-1	few	TRBJ2-5	CASSDLWTGQETQYF	TGTGCCAGCAGTGACCTATGGACAGGGCAAGAGACCCAGTACTTC
15	-	TRBV6-5	-	TRBJ2-2	CASSYSLGGTGELFF	TGTGCCAGCAGTTACTCACTAGGGGGCACCGGGGAGCTGTTTTTT
14	TRBD2	TRBV5-1	many	TRBJ2-1	CASRTGGGGNEQFF	TGCGCCAGCAGGACGGGAGGTGGAGGGAATGAGCAGTTCTTC
16	TRBD1	TRBV20-1	few	TRBJ2-7	CSARDPQDRGHNEQYF	TGCAGTGCTAGAGATCCTCAAGACAGGGGGCATAACGAGCAGTACTTC
12	TRBD1	TRBV28	few	TRBJ2-7	CASRDRYYEQYF	TGTGCCAGCCGGGACAGATACTACGAGCAGTACTTC
16	TRBD1	TRBV7-2	-	TRBJ2-5	CASSQAGTGGQETQYF	TGTGCCAGCAGCCAGGCAGGGACAGGGGGCCAAGAGACCCAGTACTTC